This T cell receptor beta chain was captured by sequencing in a study of T cell responses to AZD1222 COVID-19 vaccine. Study observations and caveats: No repertoire was sampled before or during the peak T cell response, only after it. Spike as a whole was targeted by vaccine-associated CD4 TCRs, dominant at 160-218 and 743-854. The sample set comprised mostly white British donors with more females, and clonal diversity was possibly underestimated.

This CDR3 has 14 residues. Germline values: CDR1 MNHEY, CDR2 SVGAGI. Trimming removed 6 bases at V and 4 bases at J, with 15 bases between. About this clone: Its target is not known.

Sequenced by immunoSEQ multiplex PCR; TCRdb stores in-frame clones only, minus some. The sample shows around 140,000 clones, 80% to 90% of them seen only once. This clonotype was obtained from an adult in good health. V is TRBV6-5 and J is TRBJ1-1, with D unresolved. The specimen comprised peripheral blood, sampled on day 0 of AZD1222 vaccination. The CDR3 here is CASSITLEGTEAFF. The CDR3 DNA follows: TGTGCCAGCAGCATAACCCTTGAGGGCACTGAAGCTTTCTTT.